Listed below are T cell receptor beta chains from one sample, sequenced in a study of CD8 T cells in ankylosing spondylitis. MiXCR was run by TCRdb on the 5' RACE reads, yielding one entry per CDR3 protein. The sample includes roughly 170,000 distinct CDR3 sequences, just over 9.5% seen only once; the top ten take roughly 16%. Material: blood, either unsorted or a sorted T cell fraction (not recorded which). The receptors were sampled from a female donor with ankylosing spondylitis or in good health (not recorded which). Both conserved end residues are trimmed from each CDR3. The order of the fields is CDR3 length, V gene, CDR3 protein.

len: 16; v_gene: TRBV4-1; CDR3aa: ASSQEGGWTEGVREQY
len: 13; v_gene: TRBV5-1; CDR3aa: ASSAGTGINYGYT
len: 11; v_gene: TRBV15; CDR3aa: ATAGGLNTEAF
len: 11; v_gene: TRBV2; CDR3aa: ASSESVNTEAF
len: 11; v_gene: TRBV28; CDR3aa: ASSFVGWETQY
len: 12; v_gene: TRBV27; CDR3aa: ASSYSPTSGPQH
len: 10; v_gene: TRBV7-9; CDR3aa: ASSSDRDEQF
len: 10; v_gene: TRBV5-1; CDR3aa: ASSLDGGIQY
len: 14; v_gene: TRBV28; CDR3aa: ASSFSEGRGTGELF
len: 10; v_gene: TRBV29-1; CDR3aa: SVEGISYEQY
len: 11; v_gene: TRBV28; CDR3aa: ASSFRQGYEQY
len: 11; v_gene: TRBV11-3; CDR3aa: ASSLRVEAEAF
len: 14; v_gene: TRBV27; CDR3aa: ASSLSEVFPYNEQF
len: 12; v_gene: TRBV14; CDR3aa: ASSQDSGRYEQY
len: 12; v_gene: TRBV27; CDR3aa: ASTPTGGSEKLF
len: 14; v_gene: TRBV4-2; CDR3aa: ASSQARGASTDTQY
len: 14; v_gene: TRBV5-1; CDR3aa: ASSLGGRVPYNEQF
len: 9; v_gene: TRBV27; CDR3aa: ASSLGHEQF
len: 11; v_gene: TRBV12-3/TRBV12-4; CDR3aa: ASRSGEGWEAF
len: 11; v_gene: TRBV5-6; CDR3aa: ASSKGQFTEAF